This is a list of T cell receptor beta chains from one sample in a study of blood T cell repertoires in COVID-19. Sequenced by immunoSEQ multiplex PCR; TCRdb stores in-frame clones only, minus some. The data hold fewer than 350,000 clones, with about nine tenths observed a single time. Sequences were obtained from peripheral blood. The receptors stem from a man aged 40-50 years with active or convalescent COVID-19. The CDR3 runs from the conserved cysteine through the conserved F or W. A D gene is named only where the DNA matches it firmly. Clone size, where shown, is once, few, many, or a class for clones that have expanded.

V	D	size	J	CDR3	DNA
TRBV29-1	TRBD1	NA	TRBJ1-1	CSAPKTGGTEAFF	TGCAGCGCACCGAAGACAGGGGGCACTGAAGCTTTCTTT
TRBV29-1	TRBD1	NA	TRBJ1-1	CSGRTGPSLMNTEAFF	TGCAGCGGACGGACAGGTCCTTCCCTTATGAACACTGAAGCTTTCTTT
TRBV15	NA	NA	TRBJ1-5	CATSAPRGGGQPQHF	TGTGCCACCAGCGCCCCTCGGGGGGGCGGCCAGCCCCAGCATTTT
TRBV6-5	NA	NA	TRBJ1-6	CAAGTGPNSPLHF	TGTGCCGCAGGAACCGGCCCCAATTCACCCCTCCACTTT
TRBV6-5	TRBD1	NA	TRBJ1-1	CASSSGGDRIF	TGTGCCAGCAGTTCAGGGGGAGACCGGATTTTT
TRBV19	TRBD1	many	TRBJ2-5	CASSFRDRETQYF	TGTGCCAGTAGTTTCAGGGACAGGGAGACCCAGTACTTC
TRBV2	TRBD1	NA	TRBJ1-4	CASSVEGTGTEKLFF	TGTGCCAGCAGTGTGGAGGGGACAGGGACTGAAAAACTGTTTTTT
TRBV5-6	NA	NA	TRBJ2-3	CASSLSGTDTQYF	TGTGCCAGCAGCTTGTCAGGGACAGATACGCAGTATTTT
TRBV5-4	NA	NA	TRBJ1-2	CASSPGRGDYGYTF	TGTGCCAGCAGCCCGGGCAGGGGAGACTATGGCTACACCTTC
TRBV28	NA	NA	TRBJ1-1	CASTSEWGGNTEAFF	TGTGCCAGCACCTCGGAGTGGGGGGGGAACACTGAAGCTTTCTTT
TRBV28	NA	few	TRBJ1-2	CASSDSLYGYTF	TGTGCCAGCAGCGATAGCCTCTATGGCTACACCTTC
TRBV5-1	TRBD1	NA	TRBJ2-2	CASSWLTGTGTGELFF	TGCGCCAGCAGCTGGCTGACCGGGACAGGCACCGGGGAGCTGTTTTTT
TRBV4-1	NA	once	TRBJ1-4	CASSSRTGPGNEKLFF	TGCGCCAGCAGCTCGCGAACAGGGCCGGGTAATGAAAAACTGTTTTTT
TRBV3-1/TRBV3-2	NA	NA	TRBJ2-1	CASSGTLSSYNEQFF	TGTGCCAGCAGTGGTACCCTGAGCTCCTACAATGAGCAGTTCTTC
TRBV5-1	TRBD1	NA	TRBJ1-1	CASSSGQGVIAFF	TGCGCCAGCAGCTCAGGACAGGGGGTCATAGCTTTCTTT